The 21 T cell receptor beta chains given below trace back to one sample, sequenced in a study of T cell changes during pregnancy in multiple sclerosis. Clones were read by immunoSEQ multiplex PCR, and TCRdb kept only the in-frame ones, dropping some. The sample lists about 46,000 clones, just over 90% occurring once. The source was CD8+ T cells from peripheral blood mononuclear cells, collected after pregnancy. These receptors all come from a female donor with multiple sclerosis, enrolled in a pregnancy study.

In its sample, this clone was seen a few times. For the CDR3, the DNA is TGTGCCAGCAGTGAATTCGAGAGCCAAGAGACCCAGTACTTC. Translated: CASSEFESQETQYF. V usage is TRBV6-1 and J usage is TRBJ2-5; no firm D call. The ends were cut back, 2 bases at V and 1 base at J, with 8 bases in the middle. Looked up from germline, CDR1 is MNHNS and CDR2 is SASEGT. The CDR3 length is 14 residues.

The chain employs TRBV29-1 and TRBJ1-1, with no clear D. The CDR3 is made up of 11 amino acids. V was clipped by 1 base and J by 8 bases, with 8 bases between them. Per germline, CDR1 SQVTM and CDR2 ANQGSEA. The CDR3 spells CSVEGRREAFF. CDR3 bases: TGCAGCGTTGAAGGGAGGCGAGAAGCTTTCTTT.

The chain recombines TRBV2 with TRBJ1-3; D uncertain. The CDR3 extends over 19 amino acids. From germline, CDR1 is SNHLY and CDR2 FYNNEI. The ends were cut back, 7 bases at V and 0 bases at J, with 25 bases in the middle. The CDR3 nucleotides are TGTGCCAGCACCCTGGACTCTATTAGATTTTTAAGCTCTGGAAACACCATATATTTT. This gives the protein CASTLDSIRFLSSGNTIYF.

V and J are TRBV6-5 and TRBJ2-1, with D hard to call. Trimming took 5 bases from V and 0 from J, leaving 8 bases between them. Germline CDR1 and CDR2: MNHEY and SVGAGI. The CDR3 length is 14 residues. CDR3: CASSVLSSYNEQFF. DNA for the CDR3: TGTGCCAGCAGTGTTCTTAGCTCCTACAATGAGCAGTTCTTC.

The chain links TRBV2 to TRBJ1-1, with D tentatively TRBD1 (5 bases). The V gene lost 8 bases and the J gene lost 6 bases, with 10 bases spanning the gap. CDR3 length: 11 residues. Germline CDR1 reads SNHLY; CDR2 reads FYNNEI. The CDR3 DNA sequence: TGTGCCAGCCCCTCGGGGGCTGAAGCTTTCTTT. This encodes CASPSGAEAFF.

The gene calls are TRBV5-4 and TRBJ2-2; no clear D gene. The CDR3 is 14 amino acids. V was shortened by 2 bases and J by 0 bases, with 5 bases between the two germline ends. Germline assignment: CDR1 SGHNT and CDR2 YYREEE (reference sequence). In DNA, the CDR3 is TGTGCCAGCAGCTTAGCACCGAACACCGGGGAGCTGTTTTTT. Protein sequence: CASSLAPNTGELFF.

The sample holds a few counts of this clone. The rearrangement uses TRBV7-2 and TRBJ2-7, with TRBD1 matching over 10 bases. The CDR3 sequence is 15 residues long. The V gene's germline CDR1 is SGHTA and CDR2 FQGNSA. With 2 bases clipped from V and 3 bases from J, the junction kept 4 bases outside the gene matches. The CDR3 nucleotides read TGTGCCAGCAGCTTACCGGGACAGGGGATCTACGAGCAGTACTTC. Its translation is CASSLPGQGIYEQYF.

The chain has TRBV19 and TRBJ2-7; 9 nucleotides agree with TRBD2. The CDR3 is made up of 14 amino acids. Germline lookup yields CDR1 LNHDA and CDR2 SQIVND (reference sequence). With 7 bases clipped from V and 4 bases from J, the junction kept 8 bases outside the gene matches. The CDR3 here is CASKERAGGYEQYF. In DNA, the CDR3 is TGTGCCAGTAAGGAGAGAGCGGGGGGTTACGAGCAGTACTTC.

The rearrangement links TRBV7-3 to TRBJ2-1; 8 bases are shared with TRBD2. The CDR3 has 16 residues. Trimming at V came to 1 base and at J to 2 bases, leaving 4 bases not matched to a gene. Germline CDR1 is SGHTA and CDR2 is FQGTGA. The CDR3 loop is CASSLIPGGPYNEQFF. The CDR3 DNA is TGTGCCAGCAGCTTAATTCCGGGAGGGCCCTACAATGAGCAGTTCTTC.

The rearrangement uses TRBV30 and TRBJ1-1, with a tentative D call TRBD1 (5 bases). The V gene's germline CDR1 is GTSNPN and CDR2 SVGIG (reference sequence). CDR3 length equals 15 residues. With 0 bases removed from V and 0 bases from J, the gap between germline ends came to 11 bases. Here the CDR3 reads CAWSVTQGLNTEAFF. CDR3 sequence (DNA): TGTGCCTGGAGTGTTACGCAGGGTTTGAACACTGAAGCTTTCTTT.

This clone showed up just once. This chain links TRBV6-1 with TRBJ1-2; D perhaps matches TRBD1 (6 bases). The CDR3 is made up of 15 amino acids. V was clipped by 3 bases and J by 9 bases, with 20 bases between them. Per the germline V gene, CDR1 is MNHNS and CDR2 is SASEGT. The CDR3 DNA is TGTGCCAGCAGTGAGAAGCCAGGGGAAAGTGGCAGCTACACCTTC. This sequence encodes CASSEKPGESGSYTF.

This clone appeared a single time. The chain carries TRBV30 and TRBJ2-2; 12 nucleotides align to TRBD2. CDR1 is GTSNPN and CDR2 is SVGIG in the germline V gene (reference sequence). J was trimmed by 7 bases and V by 0 bases; bases with no gene match: 12. The CDR3 consists of 18 residues. The CDR3: CAWSVPRSSGRAYGELFF. CDR3 nucleotides: TGTGCCTGGAGTGTCCCTAGATCTAGCGGGAGGGCCTACGGGGAGCTGTTTTTT.

V and J are TRBV4-2 and TRBJ1-1; weak D call: TRBD1 (5 bases). Germline loops: CDR1 LGHNA, CDR2 YNFKEQ. The CDR3 runs 14 residues. Trimming shortened V by 0 bases and J by 5 bases, and 10 bases separated the two germline ends. CDR3 in DNA: TGTGCCAGCAGCCAAGATCTGGGGGGAACTGAAGCTTTCTTT. It translates to CASSQDLGGTEAFF.

The J gene is TRBJ1-5, the V gene TRBV7-9, with 7 bases aligning to TRBD1. This CDR3 is built from 13 residues. The germline gives CDR1 SEHNR, CDR2 FQNEAQ (reference sequence). Trimming took 6 bases from V and 10 from J; bases not matched to a gene: 9. Written as DNA, the CDR3 is TGTGCCAGCAGTAGACAGGGAGATGGACCCCAGCATTTT. Translation: CASSRQGDGPQHF.

V and J are TRBV4-1 and TRBJ2-7, with a tentative D call TRBD1 (6 bases). Germline V CDR1 and CDR2: MGHRA, YSYEKL. There are 15 residues in the CDR3. The V gene lost 8 bases and the J gene lost 3 bases, with 20 bases spanning the gap. DNA for the CDR3: TGCGCCAGCCGCCCAGGGCAGGGGACGATCTACGAGCAGTACTTC. Its protein product is CASRPGQGTIYEQYF.

The chain recombines TRBV7-9 with TRBJ2-6; D not certain. This CDR3 spans 16 amino acids. V was trimmed by 4 bases and J by 1 base, leaving 11 bases between them. Per the germline V gene, CDR1 is SEHNR and CDR2 is FQNEAQ (reference sequence). This CDR3 reads CASSYAPVSGANVLTF. The CDR3 nucleotides are TGTGCCAGCAGCTACGCTCCGGTTTCTGGGGCCAACGTCCTGACTTTC.

This chain uses TRBV7-7 with TRBJ2-1, with TRBD1 matching 9 bases. The CDR3 is 13 residues long. CDR1 is SSHAT and CDR2 is FNYEAQ in the germline V gene (reference sequence). V shed 3 bases and J 8 bases; nucleotides not matched to a gene: 2. This CDR3 is CASSFRQGDEQFF. DNA of the CDR3: TGTGCCAGCAGCTTCCGACAGGGGGATGAGCAGTTCTTC.

This clone was seen once. The rearrangement uses TRBV5-1 and TRBJ2-3; 8 nucleotides align to TRBD2. The trim removed 2 bases at V and 1 base at J, leaving 3 bases unmatched. The CDR3 contains 15 residues. Germline V lookup: CDR1 SGHRS, CDR2 YFSETQ. CDR3 bases: TGCGCCAGCAGCTTACAAGCGGGGGGCACAGATACGCAGTATTTT. It is translated as CASSLQAGGTDTQYF.

The chain couples TRBV9 to TRBJ2-7, with 11 bases fitting TRBD2. The junction had 5 bases not matched to a gene; V was cut back by 0 bases and J by 6 bases. Germline CDR1 is SGDLS and CDR2 is YYNGEE. This CDR3 region has 15 residues. CDR3 sequence: CASSVGGSGGVEQYF. In DNA form, the CDR3 reads TGTGCCAGCAGCGTAGGAGGTAGCGGGGGGGTCGAGCAGTACTTC. The complete variable domain, with remaining parts taken from reference TRBV9 and TRBJ2-7, reads DSGVTQTPKHLITATGQRVTLRCSPRSGDLSVYWYQQSLDQGLQFLIQYYNGEERAKGNILERFSAQQFPDLHSELNLSSLELGDSALYFCASSVGGSGGVEQYFGPGTRLTVT.

The rearrangement links TRBV4-2 to TRBJ1-1, with D perhaps TRBD1 (5 bases). V was pared by 3 bases and J by 4 bases, with 15 bases between. Germline assignment: CDR1 LGHNA and CDR2 YNFKEQ. CDR3 length equals 15 residues. The CDR3 nucleotides are TGTGCCAGCAGCCACCTAAGCGGGGGGAGCACTGAAGCTTTCTTT. Protein sequence: CASSHLSGGSTEAFF.

V and J are TRBV5-4 and TRBJ2-7; the D gene is possibly TRBD1 (5 bases). Deletions cut 10 bases from V and 1 base from J, with 24 bases between. In germline, CDR1 is SGHNT, CDR2 YYREEE (reference sequence). This CDR3 region has 16 residues. CDR3 nucleotide sequence: TGTGCCTTTATGATGGTCGGCCAGGGTCGATCCTACGAGCAGTACTTC. Translating gives CAFMMVGQGRSYEQYF.